This paragraph covers one T cell receptor (beta chain) sequence. What it binds is unknown. This record comes from a study of cytomegalovirus exposure and HLA in healthy donors. Broader study findings: Most CMV-associated TCR beta chains were later found to appear HLA-restricted.

The study ran its PCR with 60 Vbeta and 13 Jbeta primers. Using immunoSEQ multiplex PCR, the repertoire was profiled, and TCRdb retains in-frame clones only, with some absent. Of some 170,000 clones listed, roughly 80% are singletons. CDR1 and CDR2 (germline): GTSNPN, SVGIG (reference sequence). The CDR3 has 14 amino acids. The trim removed 3 bases at V and 2 bases at J, leaving 3 bases unmatched. Source material: PBMCs. The J gene is TRBJ1-5, the V gene TRBV30, with 8 bases fitting TRBD1. This clonotype was sampled from a man aged 35-49 years in good health and CMV-seronegative. The CDR3, as DNA: TGTGCCTGGAGCCCAGGGGGCGGCAATCAGCCCCAGCATTTT. It encodes CAWSPGGGNQPQHF. The full variable domain, rest sourced from reference TRBV30 and TRBJ1-5, is SQTIHQWPATLVQPVGSPLSLECTVEGTSNPNLYWYRQAAGRGLQLLFYSVGIGQISSEVPQNLSASRPQDRQFILSSKKLLLSDSGFYLCAWSPGGGNQPQHFGDGTRLSIL.